The 17 T cell receptor beta chains given below trace back to one sample, sequenced in a study of T cells expressing NK-cell markers. TCRdb reprocessed the 5' RACE reads, keeping one entry per CDR3 protein, no DNA. The sample totals approximately 110,000 distinct CDR3 sequences. Material: blood T cells: a sorted CD56 or NKG2C T cell subset, CD4+ or CD8+ T cells, or bulk PBMC T cells (not recorded which). These receptors all come from a woman between 18 and 70 years old in good health.

The chain employs TRBV29-1 and TRBJ1-1; checking the TCRdb D call of TRBD1 is not possible without DNA. The CDR3 is made up of 11 amino acids. Germline V gene data show CDR1 as SQVTM and CDR2 as ANQGSEA. The CDR3 region is CSVVSGRGAFF.

The chain links TRBV4-3 to TRBJ2-1. The CDR3 is 16 amino acids. The V gene's germline CDR1 is LGHNA and CDR2 YSLEER. CDR3: CASSQDRWASYNEQFF.

The rearrangement links TRBV27 to TRBJ2-7; TCRdb selects TRBD2, and the lack of DNA leaves this call unchecked. The CDR3 runs to 16 residues. Germline V gene data show CDR1 as MNHEY and CDR2 as SMNVEV (reference sequence). Here the CDR3 reads CASSLSTGAPLGEQYF.

This chain joins TRBV19 and TRBJ2-1. Germline CDR1 is LNHDA and CDR2 is SQIVND (reference sequence). The CDR3 covers 15 residues. CDR3 protein: CASSIEVGGNNEQFF. Together with reference TRBV19 and TRBJ2-1, the CDR3 gives the full variable domain: DGGITQSPKYLFRKEGQNVTLSCEQNLNHDAMYWYRQDPGQGLRLIYYSQIVNDFQKGDIAEGYSVSREKKESFPLTVTSAQKNPTAFYLCASSIEVGGNNEQFFGPGTRLTVL.

The V gene is TRBV4-3, the J gene TRBJ1-2; TCRdb's assignment of TRBD1 cannot be checked, as there is no DNA. Germline CDR1 reads LGHNA; CDR2 reads YSLEER. The length of the CDR3 is 16 residues. CDR3: CASSQDWDRGFTGYTF.

This rearrangement joins TRBV6-1 to TRBJ2-3; TCRdb lists TRBD1, though no DNA is available to test this call. This CDR3 region has 14 residues. Looked up from germline, CDR1 is MNHNS and CDR2 is SASEGT. The CDR3 loop is CASSEQGVEDTQYF.

The rearrangement joins TRBV7-9 to TRBJ1-2. Germline-derived CDR1 and CDR2 are SEHNR and FQNEAQ (reference sequence). CDR3 size: 15 residues. This chain's CDR3 is CASSPRTSAGYGYTF.

The V call is TRBV4-3, the J call TRBJ2-1; TCRdb's D call of TRBD2 is untestable without DNA. This CDR3 is 16 amino acids long. Germline CDR1 and CDR2: LGHNA and YSLEER. This CDR3 reads CASSQGTSGNLGEQFF.

The chain is built from TRBV9 and TRBJ2-5. Germline-derived CDR1 and CDR2 are SGDLS and YYNGEE. The CDR3 is 13 residues long. The CDR3 sequence: CASSVGWGETQYF.

The chain has TRBV10-1 and TRBJ1-3. In germline, CDR1 is WNHNN, CDR2 SYGVQD (reference sequence). The CDR3 has 14 amino acids. The CDR3: CASSLTMYGNTIYF.

The chain carries TRBV18 and TRBJ2-1; TCRdb's D call, TRBD1, is unchecked because there is no DNA. Germline V lookup: CDR1 KGHSH, CDR2 LQKENI. The CDR3 totals 15 residues. CDR3 sequence: CASSPPGGSYNEQFF.

The chain carries TRBV27 and TRBJ2-1. Germline lookup yields CDR1 MNHEY and CDR2 SMNVEV (reference sequence). The CDR3 spans 13 residues. The CDR3 loop reads CASSVSVRNEQFF.

The V and J genes are TRBV20-1 and TRBJ2-2. Germline V lookup: CDR1 DFQATT, CDR2 SNEGSKA (reference sequence). This CDR3 is 13 amino acids long. CDR3 region: CSAKRPNTGELFF.

The chain recombines TRBV18 with TRBJ1-1. Germline V gives CDR1 KGHSH, CDR2 LQKENI. The CDR3 covers 15 residues. CDR3 amino acids: CASSPPVKGRTEAFF.

This chain joins TRBV5-1 and TRBJ2-1; TCRdb outputs TRBD1, but without DNA this stays unchecked. The CDR3 sequence is 13 residues long. Germline CDR1 reads SGHRS; CDR2 reads YFSETQ. CDR3 residues: CASRRDGTNEQFF.

CDR3 sequence: CASTSSGDTQYF. J is TRBJ2-3 and V is TRBV6-2 or TRBV6-3. Germline CDR1 is MNHEY and CDR2 is SVGEGT. The CDR3 extends over 12 amino acids.

The chain combines TRBV30 with TRBJ1-5. The CDR3 is 14 residues long. The germline gives CDR1 GTSNPN, CDR2 SVGIG (reference sequence). CDR3 loop: CAWSEGPDNQPQHF. Based on the CDR3 plus reference TRBV30 and TRBJ1-5, the full variable domain is SQTIHQWPATLVQPVGSPLSLECTVEGTSNPNLYWYRQAAGRGLQLLFYSVGIGQISSEVPQNLSASRPQDRQFILSSKKLLLSDSGFYLCAWSEGPDNQPQHFGDGTRLSIL.